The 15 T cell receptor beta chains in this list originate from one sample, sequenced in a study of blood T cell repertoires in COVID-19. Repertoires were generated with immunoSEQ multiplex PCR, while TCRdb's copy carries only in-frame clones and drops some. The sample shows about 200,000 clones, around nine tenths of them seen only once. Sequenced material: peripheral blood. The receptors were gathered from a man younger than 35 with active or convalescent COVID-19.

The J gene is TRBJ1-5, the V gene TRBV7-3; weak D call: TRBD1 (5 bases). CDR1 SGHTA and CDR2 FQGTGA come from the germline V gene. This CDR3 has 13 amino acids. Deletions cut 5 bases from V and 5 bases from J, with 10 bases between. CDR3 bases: TGTGCCAGCAGCGCAGGGTGGGATCAGCCCCAGCATTTT. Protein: CASSAGWDQPQHF.

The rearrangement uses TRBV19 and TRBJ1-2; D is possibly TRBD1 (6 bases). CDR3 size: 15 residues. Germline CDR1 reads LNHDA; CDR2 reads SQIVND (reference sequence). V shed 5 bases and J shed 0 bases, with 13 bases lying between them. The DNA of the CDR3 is TGTGCCAGTAGTGAGTGGACAGACCCTAACTATGGCTACACCTTC. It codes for CASSEWTDPNYGYTF.

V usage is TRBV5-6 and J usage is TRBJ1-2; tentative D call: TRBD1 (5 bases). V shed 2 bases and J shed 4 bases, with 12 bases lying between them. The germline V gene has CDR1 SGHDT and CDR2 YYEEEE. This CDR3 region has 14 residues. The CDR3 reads CASSFSRGSYGYTF. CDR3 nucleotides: TGTGCCAGCAGCTTCTCCCGGGGGTCCTATGGCTACACCTTC.

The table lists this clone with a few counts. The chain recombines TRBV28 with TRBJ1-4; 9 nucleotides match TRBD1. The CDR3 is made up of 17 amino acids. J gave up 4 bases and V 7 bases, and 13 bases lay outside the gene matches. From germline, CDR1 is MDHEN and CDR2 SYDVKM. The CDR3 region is CASKLPGTGLRNEKLFF. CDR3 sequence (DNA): TGTGCCAGCAAACTTCCCGGGACAGGGCTACGTAATGAAAAACTGTTTTTT.

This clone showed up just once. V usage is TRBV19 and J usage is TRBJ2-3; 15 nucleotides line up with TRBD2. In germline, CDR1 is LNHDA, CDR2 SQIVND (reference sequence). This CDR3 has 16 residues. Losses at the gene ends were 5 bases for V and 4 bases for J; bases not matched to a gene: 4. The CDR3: CASSQRTSGGADTQYF. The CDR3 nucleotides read TGTGCCAGTAGTCAAAGGACTAGCGGGGGGGCAGATACGCAGTATTTT.

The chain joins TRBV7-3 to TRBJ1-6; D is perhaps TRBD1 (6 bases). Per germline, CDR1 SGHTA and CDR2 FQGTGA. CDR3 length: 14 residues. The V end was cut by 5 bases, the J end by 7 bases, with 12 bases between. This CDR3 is CASSEGTTNSPLHF. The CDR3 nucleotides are TGTGCCAGCAGCGAGGGGACAACGAATTCACCCCTCCACTTT.

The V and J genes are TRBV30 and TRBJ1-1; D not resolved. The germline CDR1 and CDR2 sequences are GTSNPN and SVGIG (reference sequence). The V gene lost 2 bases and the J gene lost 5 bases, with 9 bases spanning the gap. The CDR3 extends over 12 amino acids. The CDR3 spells CAWSWGGTEAFF. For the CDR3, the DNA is TGTGCCTGGAGTTGGGGAGGGACTGAAGCTTTCTTT.

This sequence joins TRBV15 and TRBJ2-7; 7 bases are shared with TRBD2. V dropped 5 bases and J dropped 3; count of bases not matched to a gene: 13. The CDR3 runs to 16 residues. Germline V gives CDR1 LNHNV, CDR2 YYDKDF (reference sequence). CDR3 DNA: TGTGCCACCAGCGGCCCCCCGGCGGGGGATTTCTACGAGCAGTACTTC. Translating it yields CATSGPPAGDFYEQYF. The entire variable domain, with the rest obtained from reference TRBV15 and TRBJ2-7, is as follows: DAMVIQNPRYQVTQFGKPVTLSCSQTLNHNVMYWYQQKSSQAPKLLFHYYDKDFNNEADTPDNFQSRRPNTSFCFLDIRSPGLGDTAMYLCATSGPPAGDFYEQYFGPGTRLTVT.

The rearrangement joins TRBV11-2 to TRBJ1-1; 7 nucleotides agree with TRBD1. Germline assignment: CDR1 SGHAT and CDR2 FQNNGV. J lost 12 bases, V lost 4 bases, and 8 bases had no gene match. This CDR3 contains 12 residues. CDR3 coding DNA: TGTGCCAGCAGCTCCGACAGGGCGTTGCCTTTCTTT. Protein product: CASSSDRALPFF.

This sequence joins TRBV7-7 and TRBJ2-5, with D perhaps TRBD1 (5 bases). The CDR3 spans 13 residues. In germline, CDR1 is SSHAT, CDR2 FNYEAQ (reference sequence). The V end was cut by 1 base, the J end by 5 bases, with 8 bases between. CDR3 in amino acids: CASSLGQWETQYF. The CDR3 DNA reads TGTGCCAGCAGCTTAGGACAGTGGGAGACCCAGTACTTC.

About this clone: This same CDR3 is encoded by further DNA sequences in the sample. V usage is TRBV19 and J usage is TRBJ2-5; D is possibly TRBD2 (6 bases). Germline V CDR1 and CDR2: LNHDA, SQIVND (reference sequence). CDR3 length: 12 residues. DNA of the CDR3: TGTAGTGGGGGGAGTGCGGAACAGACCCAGTACTTC. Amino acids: CSGGSAEQTQYF.

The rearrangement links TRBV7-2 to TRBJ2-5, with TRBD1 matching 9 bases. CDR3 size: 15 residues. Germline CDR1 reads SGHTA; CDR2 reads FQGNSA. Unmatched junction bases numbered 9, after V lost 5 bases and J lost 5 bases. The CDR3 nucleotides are TGTGCCAGCAGCCCTCACAGGGGGCTAGGGGAGACCCAGTACTTC. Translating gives CASSPHRGLGETQYF. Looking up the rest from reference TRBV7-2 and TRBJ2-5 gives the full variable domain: GAGVSQSPSNKVTEKGKDVELRCDPISGHTALYWYRQSLGQGLEFLIYFQGNSAPDKSGLPSDRFSAERTGGSVSTLTIQRTQQEDSAVYLCASSPHRGLGETQYFGPGTRLLVL.

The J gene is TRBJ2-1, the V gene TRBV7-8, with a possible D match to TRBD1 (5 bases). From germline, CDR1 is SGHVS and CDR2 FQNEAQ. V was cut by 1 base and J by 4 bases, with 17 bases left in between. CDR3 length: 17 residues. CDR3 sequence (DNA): TGTGCCAGCAGCTTAGTACCCCAGGGCTCTCCTTACAATGAGCAGTTCTTC. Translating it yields CASSLVPQGSPYNEQFF.

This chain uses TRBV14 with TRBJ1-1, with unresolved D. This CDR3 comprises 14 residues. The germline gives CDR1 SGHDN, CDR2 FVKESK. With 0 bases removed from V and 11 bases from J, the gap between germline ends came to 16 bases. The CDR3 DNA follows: TGTGCCAGCAGCCAAGATACTTTTTTCTCCGCGGCTTTCTTT. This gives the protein CASSQDTFFSAAFF.

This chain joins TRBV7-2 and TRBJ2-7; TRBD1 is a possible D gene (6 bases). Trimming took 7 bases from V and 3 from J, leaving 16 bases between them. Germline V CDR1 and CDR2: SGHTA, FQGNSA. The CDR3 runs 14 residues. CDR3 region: CASNPQGDNYEQYF. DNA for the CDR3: TGTGCCAGCAATCCCCAAGGGGACAACTACGAGCAGTACTTC.